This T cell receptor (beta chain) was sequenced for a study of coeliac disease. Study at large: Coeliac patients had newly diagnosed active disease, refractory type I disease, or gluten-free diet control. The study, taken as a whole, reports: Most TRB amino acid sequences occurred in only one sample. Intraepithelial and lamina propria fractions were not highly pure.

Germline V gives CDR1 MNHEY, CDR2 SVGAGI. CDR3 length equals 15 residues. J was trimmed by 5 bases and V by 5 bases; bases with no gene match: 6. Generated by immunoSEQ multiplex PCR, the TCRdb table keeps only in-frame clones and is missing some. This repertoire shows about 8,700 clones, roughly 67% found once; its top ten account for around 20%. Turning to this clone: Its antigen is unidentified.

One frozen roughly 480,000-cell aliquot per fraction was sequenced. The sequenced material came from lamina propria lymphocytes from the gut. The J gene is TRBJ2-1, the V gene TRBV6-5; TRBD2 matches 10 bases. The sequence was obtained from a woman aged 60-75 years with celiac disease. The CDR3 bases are TGTGCCAGCAGTACGCTAGCGGGGGCCCACAATGAGCAGTTCTTC. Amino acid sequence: CASSTLAGAHNEQFF.